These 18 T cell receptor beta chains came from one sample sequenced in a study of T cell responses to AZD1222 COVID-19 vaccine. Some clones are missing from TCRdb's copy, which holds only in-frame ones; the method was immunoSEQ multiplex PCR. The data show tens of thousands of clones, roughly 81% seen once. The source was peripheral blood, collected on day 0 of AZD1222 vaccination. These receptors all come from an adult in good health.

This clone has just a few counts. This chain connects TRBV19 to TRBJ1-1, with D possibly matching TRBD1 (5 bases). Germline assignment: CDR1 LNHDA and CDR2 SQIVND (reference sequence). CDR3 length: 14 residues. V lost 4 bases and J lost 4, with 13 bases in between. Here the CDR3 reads CASSTLTVSTEAFF. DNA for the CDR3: TGTGCCAGTAGTACCCTGACAGTCAGCACTGAAGCTTTCTTT.

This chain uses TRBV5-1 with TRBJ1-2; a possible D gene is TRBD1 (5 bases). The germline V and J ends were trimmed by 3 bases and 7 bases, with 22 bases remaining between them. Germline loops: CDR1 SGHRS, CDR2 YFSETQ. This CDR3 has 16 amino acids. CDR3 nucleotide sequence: TGCGCCAGCAGCTACGCCGCGGGGCAGGGCTCCCGTGGCTACACCTTC. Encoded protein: CASSYAAGQGSRGYTF. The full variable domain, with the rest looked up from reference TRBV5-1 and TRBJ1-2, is KAGVTQTPRYLIKTRGQQVTLSCSPISGHRSVSWYQQTPGQGLQFLFEYFSETQRNKGNFPGRFSGRQFSNSRSEMNVSTLELGDSALYLCASSYAAGQGSRGYTFGSGTRLTVV.

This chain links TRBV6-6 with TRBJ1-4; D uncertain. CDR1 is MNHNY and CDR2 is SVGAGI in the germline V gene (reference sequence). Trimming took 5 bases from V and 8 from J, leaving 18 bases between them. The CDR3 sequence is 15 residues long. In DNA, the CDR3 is TGTGCCAGCAGTCCCCGCGGCCCAGACGGGGAAAAACTGTTTTTT. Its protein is CASSPRGPDGEKLFF.

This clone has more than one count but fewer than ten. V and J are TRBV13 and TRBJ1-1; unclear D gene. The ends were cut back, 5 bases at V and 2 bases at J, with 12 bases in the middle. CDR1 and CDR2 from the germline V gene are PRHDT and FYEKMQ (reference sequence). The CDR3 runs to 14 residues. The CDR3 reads CASSRGRPNTEAFF. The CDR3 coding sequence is TGTGCCAGCAGCCGAGGACGGCCTAACACTGAAGCTTTCTTT.

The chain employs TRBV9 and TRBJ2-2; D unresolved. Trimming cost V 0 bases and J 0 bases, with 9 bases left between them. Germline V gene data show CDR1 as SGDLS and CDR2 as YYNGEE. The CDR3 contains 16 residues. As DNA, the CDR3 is TGTGCCAGCAGCGTAGGAGCATCCACGAACACCGGGGAGCTGTTTTTT. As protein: CASSVGASTNTGELFF.

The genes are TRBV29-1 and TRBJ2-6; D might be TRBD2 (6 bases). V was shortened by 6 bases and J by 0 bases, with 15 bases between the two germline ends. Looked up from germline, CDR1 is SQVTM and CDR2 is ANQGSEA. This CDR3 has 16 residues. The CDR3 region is CSVAPGVHSGANVLTF. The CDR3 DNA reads TGCAGCGTAGCCCCGGGAGTCCACTCTGGGGCCAACGTCCTGACTTTC. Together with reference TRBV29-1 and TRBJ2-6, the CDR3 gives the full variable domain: SAVISQKPSRDICQRGTSLTIQCQVDSQVTMMFWYRQQPGQSLTLIATANQGSEATYESGFVIDKFPISRPNLTFSTLTVSNMSPEDSSIYLCSVAPGVHSGANVLTFGAGSRLTVL.

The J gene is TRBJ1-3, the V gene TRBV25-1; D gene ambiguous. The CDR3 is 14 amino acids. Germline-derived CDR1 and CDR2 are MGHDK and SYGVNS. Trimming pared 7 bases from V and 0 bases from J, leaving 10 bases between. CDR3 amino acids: CASKGGVSGNTIYF. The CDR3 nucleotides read TGTGCCAGCAAGGGAGGTGTCTCTGGAAACACCATATATTTT.

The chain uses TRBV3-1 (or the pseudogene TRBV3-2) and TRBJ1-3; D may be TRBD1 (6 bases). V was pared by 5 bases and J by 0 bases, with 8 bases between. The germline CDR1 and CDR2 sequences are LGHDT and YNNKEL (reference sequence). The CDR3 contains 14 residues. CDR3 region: CASSYRDSGNTIYF. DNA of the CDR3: TGTGCCAGCAGCTACAGGGACTCTGGAAACACCATATATTTT.

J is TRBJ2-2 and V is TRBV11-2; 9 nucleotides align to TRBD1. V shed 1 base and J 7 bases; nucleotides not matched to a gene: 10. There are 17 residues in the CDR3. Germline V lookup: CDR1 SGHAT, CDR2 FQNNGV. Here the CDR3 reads CASSLVITGGEFGELFF. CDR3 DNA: TGTGCCAGCAGCTTAGTAATTACAGGGGGCGAATTCGGGGAGCTGTTTTTT.

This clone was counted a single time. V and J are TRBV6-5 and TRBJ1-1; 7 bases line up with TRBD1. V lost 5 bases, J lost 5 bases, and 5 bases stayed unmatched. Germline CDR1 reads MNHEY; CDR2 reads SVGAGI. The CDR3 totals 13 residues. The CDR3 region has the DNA TGTGCCAGCAGTCCAGACAGGGAGACTGAAGCTTTCTTT. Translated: CASSPDRETEAFF.

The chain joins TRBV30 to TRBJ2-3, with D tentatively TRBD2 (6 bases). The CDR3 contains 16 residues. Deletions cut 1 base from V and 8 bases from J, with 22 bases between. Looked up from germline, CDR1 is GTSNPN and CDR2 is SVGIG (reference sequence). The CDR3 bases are TGTGCCTGGAGTGCATGGGACTTGACTTTCCAAGGTACGCAGTATTTT. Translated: CAWSAWDLTFQGTQYF.

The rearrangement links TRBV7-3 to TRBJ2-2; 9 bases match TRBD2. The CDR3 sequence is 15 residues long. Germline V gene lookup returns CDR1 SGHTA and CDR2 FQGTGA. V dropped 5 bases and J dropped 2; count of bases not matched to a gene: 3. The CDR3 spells CASSRGLANTGELFF. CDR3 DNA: TGTGCCAGCAGCCGGGGACTAGCCAACACCGGGGAGCTGTTTTTT.

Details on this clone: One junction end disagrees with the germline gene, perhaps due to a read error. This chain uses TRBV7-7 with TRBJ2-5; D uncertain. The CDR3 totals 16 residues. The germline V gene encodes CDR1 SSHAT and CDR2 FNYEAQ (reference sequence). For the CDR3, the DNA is TGTGCTAGCAGCCCAACCTCAGGACGCGGTCAAGAGACCCAGTACTTC. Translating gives CASSPTSGRGQETQYF.

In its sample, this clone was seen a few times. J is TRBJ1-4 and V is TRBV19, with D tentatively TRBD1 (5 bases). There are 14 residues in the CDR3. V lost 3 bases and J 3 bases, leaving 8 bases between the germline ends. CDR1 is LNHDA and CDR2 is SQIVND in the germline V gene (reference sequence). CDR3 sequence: CASSIGGANEKLFF. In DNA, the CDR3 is TGTGCCAGTAGTATCGGGGGTGCTAATGAAAAACTGTTTTTT.

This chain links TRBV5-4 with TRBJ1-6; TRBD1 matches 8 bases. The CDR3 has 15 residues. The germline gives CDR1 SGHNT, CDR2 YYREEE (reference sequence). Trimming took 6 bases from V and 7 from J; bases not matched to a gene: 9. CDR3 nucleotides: TGTGCCAGCAACTACAGGGGGTGGGAAAATTCACCCCTCCACTTT. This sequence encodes CASNYRGWENSPLHF.

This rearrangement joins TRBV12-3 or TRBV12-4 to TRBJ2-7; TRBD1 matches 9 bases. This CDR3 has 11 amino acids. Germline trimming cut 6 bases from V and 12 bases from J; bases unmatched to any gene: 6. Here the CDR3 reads CASRDRGPPYF. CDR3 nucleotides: TGTGCCAGCAGGGACAGGGGTCCCCCGTACTTC.

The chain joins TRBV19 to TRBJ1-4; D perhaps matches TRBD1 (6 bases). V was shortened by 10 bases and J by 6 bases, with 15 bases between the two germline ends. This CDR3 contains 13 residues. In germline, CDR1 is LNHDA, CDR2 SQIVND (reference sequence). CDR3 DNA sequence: TGTGCCACCTCGGGGGGGGCGGATGAAAAACTGTTTTTT. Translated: CATSGGADEKLFF. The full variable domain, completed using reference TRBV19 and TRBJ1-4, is DGGITQSPKYLFRKEGQNVTLSCEQNLNHDAMYWYRQDPGQGLRLIYYSQIVNDFQKGDIAEGYSVSREKKESFPLTVTSAQKNPTAFYLCATSGGADEKLFFGSGTQLSVL.

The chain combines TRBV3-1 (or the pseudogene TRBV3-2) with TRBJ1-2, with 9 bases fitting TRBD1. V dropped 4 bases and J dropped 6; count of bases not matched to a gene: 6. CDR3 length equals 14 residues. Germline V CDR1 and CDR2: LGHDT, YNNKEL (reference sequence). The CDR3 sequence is CASSPRQGEDGYTF. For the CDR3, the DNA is TGTGCCAGCAGCCCGCGACAGGGGGAAGATGGCTACACCTTC.